This T cell receptor beta chain was found in a study of cytomegalovirus exposure and HLA in healthy donors. The study, taken as a whole, reports: HLA allele associations emerged for around 15,000 TCR beta sequences in a later analysis, at 0.05 false discovery rate. A prior analysis recorded that most TCR beta V segments were productive about 87% or about 30% of the time.

About this clone itself: Its antigen is unidentified.

Samples came from healthy bone marrow donors. In germline, CDR1 is GTSNPN, CDR2 SVGIG (reference sequence). V lost 1 base, J lost 2 bases, and 4 bases stayed unmatched. This CDR3 is 14 amino acids long. The primer mix had 60 Vbeta and 13 Jbeta primers. Method: immunoSEQ multiplex PCR; TCRdb's copy keeps in-frame clones and lacks some. The table lists 100,000 to 150,000 clones, about 74% of them singletons. The gene calls are TRBV30 and TRBJ2-7; 8 bases fit TRBD1. The sequence was obtained from a woman aged 60 to 75 in good health and CMV-seronegative. Sequencing used PBMCs. The DNA for the CDR3 is TGTGCCTGGAGTGATCTACAGGGGGCCTACGAGCAGTACTTC. As protein: CAWSDLQGAYEQYF. The variable domain in full, completed from reference TRBV30 and TRBJ2-7, reads SQTIHQWPATLVQPVGSPLSLECTVEGTSNPNLYWYRQAAGRGLQLLFYSVGIGQISSEVPQNLSASRPQDRQFILSSKKLLLSDSGFYLCAWSDLQGAYEQYFGPGTRLTVT.